The clone carrying this T cell receptor beta chain was seen a few times. A sample-barcoded 5' primer and a J-beta primer mix were used in a second PCR of about 6 to 12 cycles. Researchers report that a template-switch adaptor with 12 random nucleotides tagged each cDNA molecule. TCRdb recomputed calls from the 5' RACE reads with MiXCR, one row per CDR3 protein. The repertoire holds roughly 800,000 distinct CDR3 sequences, with 36% as singletons. The CDR3 sequence is 17 residues long. V lost 5 bases and J lost 2; bases outside the gene matches: 8. The sample belongs to a study of blood T cells in healthy people across ages.

The genes are TRBV12-3 or TRBV12-4 and TRBJ2-3; 12 nucleotides line up with TRBD2. Source material: blood. The TCR originated in a man in his late teens or twenties in good health. DNA for the CDR3: TGTGCCAGCAGTCCGCTAGGACTAGCGGGGTACACAGATACGCAGTATTTT. Its protein is CASSPLGLAGYTDTQYF.